Detailed here is one T cell receptor beta chain. Antigen: not known. The data stem from a study of T-cell memory formation after mild COVID-19. Study overall: Each donor largely had its own TCR clusters.

TCRdb ran MiXCR on the 5' RACE reads and lists one entry per CDR3 protein. Counted here are 470,000 or so distinct CDR3 sequences, about 20% occurring once; the ten biggest clones make up around 9.2%. Overall study findings and caveats: Chiefly within CM and EM were the contracting CD4+ clones; CD8+ ones were within EMRA. The SARS-CoV-2 specificity of second-wave clones reaching peak at day 37 remained unverified.

V shed 3 bases and J shed 2 bases, with 10 bases lying between them. The CDR3 runs 15 residues. The chain links TRBV12-3 or TRBV12-4 to TRBJ1-4, with unresolved D. The source is an adult woman who had mild COVID-19 (a few samples of this study predate the infection). Cell type and time point are not known. The specimen was PBMCs or a T cell subset sorted from them (not recorded which). CDR3 amino acids: CASSFRRKTNEKLFF. The CDR3, as DNA: TGTGCCAGCAGTTTTCGGCGTAAGACTAATGAAAAACTGTTTTTT.